The entry below gives a single TCR beta chain sequence along with its context. It was during active infection that Seattle patients were enrolled and then longitudinally followed. The data belong to a study of blood T cell repertoires in COVID-19. Looking at the study overall: The study drew acute and convalescent COVID-19 samples from the United States, Italy and Spain. Sources were T cells, B-cell-depleted T cells, or PBMCs; the material itself was cDNA or gDNA.

Sequencing used immunoSEQ multiplex PCR; TCRdb keeps in-frame clones, though not all of them. Counted here are approximately 290,000 clones, 84% occurring once; the ten biggest clones make up about 15%. The CDR3 sequence is 15 residues long. Per germline, CDR1 SEHNR and CDR2 FQNEAQ (reference sequence). V trimming: 1 base; J trimming: 7 bases; junction bases outside the gene matches: 4. The TCR originated in a person aged 65-85 years with COVID-19, enrolled during active disease. The rearrangement links TRBV7-9 to TRBJ1-2, with TRBD1 matching over 12 bases. What was sequenced was peripheral blood. This CDR3 is CASSLVGTGGFGYTF. Here the CDR3 DNA reads TGTGCCAGCAGCTTAGTCGGGACAGGGGGCTTTGGCTACACCTTC.